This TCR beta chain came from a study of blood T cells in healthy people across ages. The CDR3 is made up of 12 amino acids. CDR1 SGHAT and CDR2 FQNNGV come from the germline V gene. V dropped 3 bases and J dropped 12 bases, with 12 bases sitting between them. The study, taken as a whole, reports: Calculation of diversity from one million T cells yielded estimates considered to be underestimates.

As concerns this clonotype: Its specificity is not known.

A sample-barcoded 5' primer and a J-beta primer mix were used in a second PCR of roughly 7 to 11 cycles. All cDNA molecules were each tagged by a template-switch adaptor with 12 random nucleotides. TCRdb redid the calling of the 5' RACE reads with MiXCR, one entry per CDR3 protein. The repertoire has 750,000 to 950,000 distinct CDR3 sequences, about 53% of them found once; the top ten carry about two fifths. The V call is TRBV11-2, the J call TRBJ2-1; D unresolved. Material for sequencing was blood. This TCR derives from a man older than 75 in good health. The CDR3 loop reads CASSFTGSLQFF. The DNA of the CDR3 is TGTGCCAGCAGCTTTACCGGCTCCCTGCAGTTCTTC. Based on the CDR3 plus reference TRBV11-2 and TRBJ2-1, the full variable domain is EAGVAQSPRYKIIEKRQSVAFWCNPISGHATLYWYQQILGQGPKLLIQFQNNGVVDDSQLPKDRFSAERLKGVDSTLKIQPAKLEDSAVYLCASSFTGSLQFFGPGTRLTVL.